Shown below are 17 T cell receptor beta chains from a single sample sequenced in a study of CD8 T cells in Susac syndrome. Random hexamers primed reverse transcription of roughly 0.5 to 1 ug RNA. MiXCR, run by TCRdb on the immunoSEQ multiplex PCR reads, gives a single entry per CDR3 protein. In the table there are about 180,000 distinct CDR3 sequences, 94% of which are singletons. Sequenced input: CD4+ T cells from PBMCs. These receptors originate from a human donor with Susac syndrome.

The chain has TRBV12-3 or TRBV12-4 and TRBJ2-6; D not certain. The CDR3 totals 13 residues. With 6 bases removed from V and 2 bases from J, the gap between germline ends came to 5 bases. In nucleotides, the CDR3 is TGTGCCAGCAGGAACACTGGGGCCAACGTCCTGACTTTC. It encodes CASRNTGANVLTF.

This chain joins TRBV29-1 and TRBJ2-1; a possible D gene is TRBD1 (5 bases). The CDR3 consists of 11 residues. The germline V and J ends were trimmed by 4 bases and 15 bases, with 16 bases remaining between them. Per germline, CDR1 SQVTM and CDR2 ANQGSEA. CDR3 coding DNA: TGCAGCGTTGTCCAGGGTACCCCCCGGTTCTTC. Residues: CSVVQGTPRFF.

The rearrangement links TRBV7-9 to TRBJ1-1, with D tentatively TRBD1 (5 bases). Trimming stripped 1 base from V and 1 base from J, with 10 bases between. The CDR3 runs 15 residues. CDR1 is SEHNR and CDR2 is FQNEAQ in the germline V gene (reference sequence). The CDR3 here is CASSLGTLKNTEAFF. The CDR3 coding sequence is TGTGCCAGCAGCTTAGGGACACTGAAGAACACTGAAGCTTTCTTT. Variable domain in full (rest from reference TRBV7-9 and TRBJ1-1): DTGVSQNPRHKITKRGQNVTFRCDPISEHNRLYWYRQTLGQGPEFLTYFQNEAQLEKSRLLSDRFSAERPKGSFSTLEIQRTEQGDSAMYLCASSLGTLKNTEAFFGQGTRLTVV.

In this sample, this clonotype turned up a few times. The V and J genes are TRBV7-2 and TRBJ1-2; TRBD1 aligns across 7 bases. V lost 5 bases and J lost 5; bases outside the gene matches: 8. Germline lookup yields CDR1 SGHTA and CDR2 FQGNSA. This CDR3 contains 14 residues. CDR3 DNA: TGTGCCAGCAGCGCCGCCGGGACAGCTTATGGCTACACCTTC. Translation gives CASSAAGTAYGYTF.

This chain connects TRBV6-6 to TRBJ1-1, with TRBD1 as a possible D gene (5 bases). The length of the CDR3 is 12 residues. V gave up 4 bases and J gave up 5 bases, with 8 bases separating them. Germline V CDR1 and CDR2: MNHNY, SVGAGI (reference sequence). DNA of the CDR3: TGTGCCAGCAGTTGGGGGGAAACTGAAGCTTTCTTT. Its translation is CASSWGETEAFF.

The V and J genes are TRBV7-2 and TRBJ2-4; possibly TRBD1 or TRBD2 for D (5 bases each). Trimming left V 5 bases short and J 1 base short, with 15 bases between. The CDR3 totals 16 residues. Germline lookup yields CDR1 SGHTA and CDR2 FQGNSA. This CDR3 reads CASSSPFRDAKNIQYF. The CDR3 region has the DNA TGTGCCAGCAGCAGCCCTTTTAGGGACGCCAAAAACATTCAGTACTTC. Full variable domain (rest looked up from reference TRBV7-2 and TRBJ2-4): GAGVSQSPSNKVTEKGKDVELRCDPISGHTALYWYRQSLGQGLEFLIYFQGNSAPDKSGLPSDRFSAERTGGSVSTLTIQRTQQEDSAVYLCASSSPFRDAKNIQYFGAGTRLSVL.

The chain recombines TRBV6-5 with TRBJ2-7; 9 bases map to TRBD2. The CDR3 contains 14 residues. V dropped 5 bases and J dropped 3; count of bases not matched to a gene: 5. Germline V gene data show CDR1 as MNHEY and CDR2 as SVGAGI. CDR3 sequence: CASSIAGVHYEQYF. Written as DNA, the CDR3 is TGTGCCAGCAGTATAGCGGGGGTGCACTACGAGCAGTACTTC.

The rearrangement links TRBV20-1 to TRBJ1-5, with D hard to call. Germline CDR1 reads DFQATT; CDR2 reads SNEGSKA (reference sequence). The CDR3 is made up of 13 amino acids. The V end lost 7 bases, the J end lost 3 bases, and 13 bases lay between the germline ends. The CDR3 DNA reads as TGCAGTGGATCCGGGGTGGCCAATCAGCCCCAGCATTTT. Translation: CSGSGVANQPQHF.

The chain has TRBV14 and TRBJ1-6; no definite D call. Germline values: CDR1 SGHDN, CDR2 FVKESK. The germline V and J ends were trimmed by 1 base and 7 bases, with 8 bases remaining between them. CDR3 size: 14 residues. The CDR3 spells CASSQVRVNSPLHF. The DNA of the CDR3 is TGTGCCAGCAGCCAAGTAAGGGTGAATTCACCCCTCCACTTT.

The CDR3 bases are TGTGCCAGCAGTCAAATCTATGGCTACACCTTC. As protein: CASSQIYGYTF. The chain is built from TRBV28 and TRBJ1-2; D uncertain. V was clipped by 5 bases and J by 4 bases, with 5 bases between them. Germline CDR1 reads MDHEN; CDR2 reads SYDVKM. CDR3 length: 11 amino acids.

CDR3 loop: CASSIGRVYQETQYF. CDR3 coding DNA: TGTGCCAGCAGTATCGGACGGGTGTACCAAGAGACCCAGTACTTC. This chain connects TRBV12-3 or TRBV12-4 to TRBJ2-5; D remains unclear. V lost 5 bases and J 0 bases, leaving 13 bases between the germline ends. This CDR3 contains 15 residues.

This chain joins TRBV5-4 and TRBJ2-5; possible D gene TRBD1, 5 bases. Germline CDR1 is SGHNT and CDR2 is YYREEE (reference sequence). Trimming cost V 6 bases and J 7 bases, with 10 bases left between them. CDR3 length equals 11 residues. In DNA form, the CDR3 reads TGTGCCAGCACAGGGCAGGGGACCCAGTACTTC. This translates into CASTGQGTQYF.

V usage is TRBV3-1 and J usage is TRBJ2-6; D is perhaps TRBD2 (5 bases). The germline V gene encodes CDR1 LGHDT and CDR2 YNNKEL (reference sequence). V was cut by 8 bases and J by 2 bases, with 10 bases left in between. The CDR3 length is 14 residues. The chain's CDR3 is CASGEGAGANVLTF. CDR3 DNA sequence: TGTGCCAGCGGTGAGGGCGCTGGGGCCAACGTCCTGACTTTC.

V is TRBV4-3 and J is TRBJ2-3; 8 nucleotides match TRBD1. The CDR3 consists of 17 residues. Losses at the gene ends were 3 bases for V and 2 bases for J; bases not matched to a gene: 10. CDR1 and CDR2 (germline): LGHNA, YSLEER. CDR3 residues: CASSHQTGQGSTDTQYF. The CDR3 bases are TGCGCCAGCAGCCACCAGACCGGACAGGGATCCACAGATACGCAGTATTTT.

Only one count was recorded for this clonotype. The rearrangement joins TRBV5-8 to TRBJ2-5, with 9 bases that match TRBD2. Losses at the gene ends were 3 bases for V and 4 bases for J; bases not matched to a gene: 13. The CDR3 length is 17 residues. The germline V gene encodes CDR1 SGHTS and CDR2 YDEGEE. CDR3 loop: CASSSAGTSQNRETQYF. As DNA, the CDR3 is TGTGCCAGCAGCTCAGCCGGGACTAGCCAAAATCGAGAGACCCAGTACTTC. The full variable domain, its missing parts supplied by reference TRBV5-8 and TRBJ2-5, is EAGVTQSPTHLIKTRGQQATLRCSPISGHTSVYWYQQALGLGLQFLLWYDEGEERNRGNFPPRFSGRQFPNYSSELNVNALELEDSALYLCASSSAGTSQNRETQYFGPGTRLLVL.

This chain's CDR3 is CASSLRGLADNEQFF. DNA of the CDR3: TGTGCCAGCAGCTTACGCGGACTAGCGGACAATGAGCAGTTCTTC. The chain carries TRBV7-9 and TRBJ2-1, with TRBD2 matching over 10 bases. This CDR3 has 15 amino acids. Germline assignment: CDR1 SEHNR and CDR2 FQNEAQ (reference sequence). The junction had 3 bases not matched to a gene; V was cut back by 2 bases and J by 5 bases.

In its sample, this clonotype was seen a few times. The chain couples TRBV5-4 to TRBJ2-6, with 7 bases aligning to TRBD1. Germline trimming cut 0 bases from V and 2 bases from J; bases unmatched to any gene: 2. This CDR3 region has 16 residues. Germline V lookup: CDR1 SGHNT, CDR2 YYREEE (reference sequence). CDR3 sequence: CASSLDRGAGANVLTF. The CDR3 DNA reads as TGTGCCAGCAGCTTGGACAGGGGAGCTGGGGCCAACGTCCTGACTTTC. The variable domain in full, with the rest retrieved from reference TRBV5-4 and TRBJ2-6, is ETGVTQSPTHLIKTRGQQVTLRCSSQSGHNTVSWYQQALGQGPQFIFQYYREEENGRGNFPPRFSGLQFPNYSSELNVNALELDDSALYLCASSLDRGAGANVLTFGAGSRLTVL.